This note documents a single TCR beta chain sequence. Germline loops: CDR1 MGHRA, CDR2 YSYEKL. CDR3 length: 16 residues. The ends lost 4 bases at V and 1 base at J; junction bases unmatched: 9. Unique molecular identifiers were attached to individual cDNA molecules. TCRdb called the 5' RACE reads again in MiXCR, with one record for every CDR3 protein. The sample lists around 98,000 distinct CDR3 sequences, 11% seen once, with around 5.1% in the top ten. The data were obtained in a study of early T cells in non-severe SARS-CoV-2 infection. Study as a whole: With bulk RNA from unsorted whole blood as input, sequencing yielded unpaired chains.

The chain uses TRBV4-1 and TRBJ2-5; 7 bases fit TRBD2. This clonotype was obtained from an adult who was a healthcare worker with PCR-confirmed SARS-CoV-2 infection or an uninfected control (not recorded which). Sequencing was done on a sample of whole blood. The CDR3 spells CASSRGLVGGQETQYF. In DNA, the CDR3 is TGCGCCAGCAGCCGAGGACTAGTTGGGGGCCAAGAGACCCAGTACTTC.